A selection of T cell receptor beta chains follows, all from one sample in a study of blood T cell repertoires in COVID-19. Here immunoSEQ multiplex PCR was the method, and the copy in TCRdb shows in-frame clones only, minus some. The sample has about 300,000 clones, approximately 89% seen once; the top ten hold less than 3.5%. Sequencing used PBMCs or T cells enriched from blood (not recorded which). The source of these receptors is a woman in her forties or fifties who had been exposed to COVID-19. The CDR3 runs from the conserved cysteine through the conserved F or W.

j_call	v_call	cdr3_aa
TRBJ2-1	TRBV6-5	CASSYSGGGALNEQFF
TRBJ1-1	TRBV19	CASSAKGQLNTEAFF
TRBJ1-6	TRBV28	CASSPGFSLSGSNSPLHF
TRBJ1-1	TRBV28	CASSGRLNTEAFF
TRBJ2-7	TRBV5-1	CASSLNAGGGGASEQYF
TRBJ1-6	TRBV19	CASSIQSLNSPLHF
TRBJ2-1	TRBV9	CASSPFTGGPLNEQFF
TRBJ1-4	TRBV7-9	CASSFTGPNEKLFF
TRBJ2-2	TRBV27	CASSRTGLKTGELFF
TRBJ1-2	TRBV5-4	CAGKTGATNYGYTF
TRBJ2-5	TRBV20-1	CSAQRWETQYF
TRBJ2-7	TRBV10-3	CAISESTAFGQYF
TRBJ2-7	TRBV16	CASSPKTGTYEQYF
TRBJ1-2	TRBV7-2	CASSKEAAYTGYTF
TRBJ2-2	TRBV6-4	CASSEDRVAGELFF
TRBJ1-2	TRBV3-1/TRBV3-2	CASSQGTGLDGYTF
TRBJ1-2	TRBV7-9	CASSLEQGFGYTF
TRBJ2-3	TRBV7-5	CARSSRDRDTQYF
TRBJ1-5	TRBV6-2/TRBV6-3	CASSIPGGNQPQHF
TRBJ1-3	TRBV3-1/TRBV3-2	CASSSLREGRNTIYF
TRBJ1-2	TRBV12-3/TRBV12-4	CASSRGIRGYTF
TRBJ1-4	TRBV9	CASSVASGVSEKLFF
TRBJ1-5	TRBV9	CASSVPPVGQGDQPQHF
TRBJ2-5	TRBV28	CASHQSRGARETQYF
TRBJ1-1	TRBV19	CASSVQGLKRNTEAFF
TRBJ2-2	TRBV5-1	CASSLDVGADTGELFF
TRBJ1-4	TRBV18	CASSPPGRLITNEKLFF
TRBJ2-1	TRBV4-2	CASSQDGRAGGVINEQFF
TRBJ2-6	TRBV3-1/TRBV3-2	CASSLTGGLSGANVLTF
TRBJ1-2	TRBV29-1	CSVEGEPLSNYGYTF
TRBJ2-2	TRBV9	CASSGRPGTSLNTGELFF
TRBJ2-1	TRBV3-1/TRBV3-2	CASSQEFASGYNEQFF
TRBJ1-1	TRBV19	CASSIQGMNTEAFF
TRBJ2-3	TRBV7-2	CASSLVGGTNSDTQYF
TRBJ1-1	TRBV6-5	CASHKSGTGSSEAFF
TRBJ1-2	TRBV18	CASSPNSGEIGYTF
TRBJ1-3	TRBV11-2	CASSFDRGGNTIYF
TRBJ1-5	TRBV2	CASSSPGQEMQPQHF
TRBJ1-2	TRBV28	CASSLLARDNYGYTF
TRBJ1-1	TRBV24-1	CATSDLPGAEAFF
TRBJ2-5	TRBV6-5	CASKHSGAPETQYF
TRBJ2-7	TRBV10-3	CAIRPTGGHEQYF
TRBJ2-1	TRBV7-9	CASSPAVRSYNEQFF
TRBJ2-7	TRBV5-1	CASSWDRGAYEQYF
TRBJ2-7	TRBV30	CAWRADRAWDYEQYF
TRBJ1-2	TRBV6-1	CASSGNTQGLHHYGYTF
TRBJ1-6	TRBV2	CASRAQYNSPLHF
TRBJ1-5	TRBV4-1	CASSQDGQGAYQPQHF
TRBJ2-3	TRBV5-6	CASSFRDYLDTQYF
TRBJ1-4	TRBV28	CASSHGWSNEKLFF
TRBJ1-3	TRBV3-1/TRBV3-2	CASRTAGNTIYF
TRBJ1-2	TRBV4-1	CASSQDRSLGGRNYGYTF
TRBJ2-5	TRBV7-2	CASSEPSSGEQETQYF